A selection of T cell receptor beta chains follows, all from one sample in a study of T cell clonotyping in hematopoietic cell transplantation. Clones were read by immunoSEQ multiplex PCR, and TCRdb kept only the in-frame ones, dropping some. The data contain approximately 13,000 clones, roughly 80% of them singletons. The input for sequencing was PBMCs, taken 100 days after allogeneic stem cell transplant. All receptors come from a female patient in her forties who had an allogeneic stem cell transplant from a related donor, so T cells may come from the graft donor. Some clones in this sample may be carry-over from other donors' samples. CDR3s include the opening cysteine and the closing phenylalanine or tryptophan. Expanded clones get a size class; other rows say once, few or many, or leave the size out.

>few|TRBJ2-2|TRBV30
CAWMPAGELFF
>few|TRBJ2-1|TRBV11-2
CASSSSWSTGEQFF
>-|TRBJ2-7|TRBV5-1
CASNSGGRAYEQYF
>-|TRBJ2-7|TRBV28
CASSLHDSWDSRRHEQYF
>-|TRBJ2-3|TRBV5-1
CASSPSWGPDTQYF
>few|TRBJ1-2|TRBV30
CAWSVRGNFNYGYTF
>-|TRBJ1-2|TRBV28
CASSPRGGGNLIGYTF
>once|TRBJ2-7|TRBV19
CASSPGTGRTYEQYF
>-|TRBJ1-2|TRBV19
CASSPGVSGGYTF
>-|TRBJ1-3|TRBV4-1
CASSQDLGAGNTIYF
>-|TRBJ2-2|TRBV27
CASLGAFPNTGELFF